This T cell receptor beta chain was found in a study of graft-versus-host responses after intestinal transplantation. About the research overall: Anti-thymocyte globulin induction, then tacrolimus and steroids for about three years, went to all recipients. The study, taken as a whole, reports: Detection of GvH clones occurred in recipient marrow, and some had their first appearance in ileum or blood. Allografts of patients with graft-donor T cell macrochimerism showed high graft-versus-host to host-versus-graft clone ratios.

Concerning this clone: As yet, its antigen is unknown.

The CDR3 is 17 amino acids. Per germline, CDR1 SNHLY and CDR2 FYNNEI. Trimming took off 8 bases at V and 4 bases at J, with 24 bases between the two ends. Repertoires were generated with immunoSEQ multiplex PCR, while TCRdb's copy carries only in-frame clones and drops some. The table lists about 23,000 clones, around nine tenths of them singletons. The TCR was taken from a human patient who received an intestinal transplant, so some T cells may come from the graft donor. Material: PBMCs, obtained almost 40 days after intestinal transplant. The chain has TRBV2 and TRBJ1-3; D may be TRBD1 (5 bases). In nucleotides, the CDR3 is TGTGCCAGCGTGGAGTCCCCAGGGACTTTTAAGGGAAACACCATATATTTT. Protein sequence: CASVESPGTFKGNTIYF.